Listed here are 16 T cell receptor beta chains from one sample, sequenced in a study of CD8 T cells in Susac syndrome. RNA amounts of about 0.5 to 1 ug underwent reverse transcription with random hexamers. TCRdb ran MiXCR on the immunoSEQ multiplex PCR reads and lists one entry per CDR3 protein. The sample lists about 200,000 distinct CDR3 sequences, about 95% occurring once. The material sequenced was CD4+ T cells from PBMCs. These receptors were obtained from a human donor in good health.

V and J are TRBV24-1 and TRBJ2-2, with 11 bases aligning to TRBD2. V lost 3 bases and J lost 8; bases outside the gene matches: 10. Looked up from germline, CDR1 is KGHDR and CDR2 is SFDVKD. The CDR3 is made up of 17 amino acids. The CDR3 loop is CATSDIAGGSARGELFF. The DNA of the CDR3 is TGTGCCACCAGTGATATAGCGGGAGGGTCCGCAAGAGGGGAGCTGTTTTTT.

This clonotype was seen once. CDR3 DNA sequence: TGTGCCAGCAGCTTGGGAGGGGCGGAGGAGACCCAGTACTTC. Protein: CASSLGGAEETQYF. The rearrangement joins TRBV5-4 to TRBJ2-5; D tentatively fits TRBD1 or TRBD2 (5 bases each). Trimming removed 0 bases at V and 5 bases at J, with 11 bases between. CDR1 and CDR2 from the germline V gene are SGHNT and YYREEE (reference sequence). The CDR3 is 14 residues long.

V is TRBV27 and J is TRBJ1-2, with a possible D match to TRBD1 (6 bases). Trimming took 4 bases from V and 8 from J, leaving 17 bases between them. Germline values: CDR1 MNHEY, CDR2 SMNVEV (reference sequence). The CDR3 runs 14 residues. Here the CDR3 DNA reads TGTGCCAGCAGTTCCGACAGGTTAACCCCCGGCTACACCTTC. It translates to CASSSDRLTPGYTF.

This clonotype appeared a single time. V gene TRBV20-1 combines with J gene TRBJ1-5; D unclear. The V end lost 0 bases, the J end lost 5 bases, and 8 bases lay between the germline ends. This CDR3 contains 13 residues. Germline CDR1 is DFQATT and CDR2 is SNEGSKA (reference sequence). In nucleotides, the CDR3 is TGCAGTGCTAGAGATAGGAGCTATCAGCCCCAGCATTTT. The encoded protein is CSARDRSYQPQHF.

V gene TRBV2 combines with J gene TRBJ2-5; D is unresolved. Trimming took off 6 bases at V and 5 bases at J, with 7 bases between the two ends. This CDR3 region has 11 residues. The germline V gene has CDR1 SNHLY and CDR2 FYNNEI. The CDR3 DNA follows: TGTGCCAGCAGCGTAGGCGAGACCCAGTACTTC. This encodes CASSVGETQYF.

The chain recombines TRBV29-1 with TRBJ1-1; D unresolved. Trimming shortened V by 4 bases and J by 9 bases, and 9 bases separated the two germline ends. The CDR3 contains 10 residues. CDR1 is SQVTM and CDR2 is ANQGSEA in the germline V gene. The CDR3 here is CSVVRLQAFF. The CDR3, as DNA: TGCAGCGTTGTCAGACTACAAGCTTTCTTT.

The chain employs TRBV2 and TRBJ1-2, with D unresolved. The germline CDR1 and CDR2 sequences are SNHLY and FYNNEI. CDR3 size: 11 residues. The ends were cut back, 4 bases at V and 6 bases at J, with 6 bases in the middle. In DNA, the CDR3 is TGTGCCAGCAGTGTAGTAGATGGCTACACCTTC. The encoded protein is CASSVVDGYTF.

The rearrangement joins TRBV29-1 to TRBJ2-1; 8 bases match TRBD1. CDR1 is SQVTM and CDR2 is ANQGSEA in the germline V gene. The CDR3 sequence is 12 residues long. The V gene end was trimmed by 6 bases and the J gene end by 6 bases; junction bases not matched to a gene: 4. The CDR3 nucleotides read TGCAGCGTGGGAACAGGGGGCAATGAGCAGTTCTTC. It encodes CSVGTGGNEQFF.

The CDR3 DNA is TGTGCCTGGAGTCTCTTGGACCGGGTGTGGGAGACCCAGTACTTC. Encoded protein: CAWSLLDRVWETQYF. This chain joins TRBV30 and TRBJ2-5; D is unresolved. The ends were cut back, 2 bases at V and 5 bases at J, with 18 bases in the middle. The CDR3 is made up of 15 amino acids. CDR1 is GTSNPN and CDR2 is SVGIG in the germline V gene (reference sequence).

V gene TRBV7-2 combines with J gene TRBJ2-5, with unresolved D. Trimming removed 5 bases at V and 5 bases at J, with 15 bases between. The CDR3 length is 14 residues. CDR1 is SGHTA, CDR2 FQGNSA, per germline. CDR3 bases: TGTGCCAGCAGCCACGGGTGGGTTTTGGAGACCCAGTACTTC. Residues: CASSHGWVLETQYF.

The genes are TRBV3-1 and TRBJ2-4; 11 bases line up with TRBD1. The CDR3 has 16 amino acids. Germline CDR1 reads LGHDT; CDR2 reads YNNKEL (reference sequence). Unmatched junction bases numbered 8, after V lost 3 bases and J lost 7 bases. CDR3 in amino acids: CASSHAGDRGYNIQYF. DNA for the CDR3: TGTGCCAGCAGCCACGCCGGGGACAGGGGGTACAACATTCAGTACTTC.

The CDR3 is CSVDQGHSGNTIYF. DNA for the CDR3: TGCAGCGTTGATCAGGGCCACTCTGGAAACACCATATATTTT. V is TRBV29-1 and J is TRBJ1-3; D is perhaps TRBD1 (5 bases). CDR1 and CDR2 from the germline V gene are SQVTM and ANQGSEA. The CDR3 spans 14 residues. Trimming removed 3 bases at V and 0 bases at J, with 9 bases between.

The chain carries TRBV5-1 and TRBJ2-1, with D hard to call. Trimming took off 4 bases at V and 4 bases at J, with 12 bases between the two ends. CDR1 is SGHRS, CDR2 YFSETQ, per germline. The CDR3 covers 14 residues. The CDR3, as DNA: TGCGCCAGCAGCCAGGACCCGACATACAATGAGCAGTTCTTC. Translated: CASSQDPTYNEQFF.

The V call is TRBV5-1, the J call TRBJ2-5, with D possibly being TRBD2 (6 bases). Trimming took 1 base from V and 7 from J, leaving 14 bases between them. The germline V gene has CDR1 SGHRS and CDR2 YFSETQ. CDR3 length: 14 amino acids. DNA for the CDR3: TGCGCCAGCAGCTTGTCCGGGGGTAGTAGGACCCAGTACTTC. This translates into CASSLSGGSRTQYF. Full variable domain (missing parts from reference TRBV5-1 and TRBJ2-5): KAGVTQTPRYLIKTRGQQVTLSCSPISGHRSVSWYQQTPGQGLQFLFEYFSETQRNKGNFPGRFSGRQFSNSRSEMNVSTLELGDSALYLCASSLSGGSRTQYFGPGTRLLVL.

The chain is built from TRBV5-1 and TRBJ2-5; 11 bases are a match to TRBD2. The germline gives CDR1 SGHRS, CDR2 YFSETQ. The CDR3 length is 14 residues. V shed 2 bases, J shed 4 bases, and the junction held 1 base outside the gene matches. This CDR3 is CASSFTSGGETQYF. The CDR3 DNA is TGCGCCAGCAGCTTCACTAGCGGGGGAGAGACCCAGTACTTC.

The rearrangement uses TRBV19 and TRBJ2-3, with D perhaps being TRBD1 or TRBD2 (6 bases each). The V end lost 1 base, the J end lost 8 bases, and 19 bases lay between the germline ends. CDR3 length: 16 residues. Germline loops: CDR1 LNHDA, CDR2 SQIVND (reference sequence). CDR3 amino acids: CASSIGGTTWPVTQYF. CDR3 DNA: TGTGCCAGTAGTATAGGCGGGACAACCTGGCCGGTTACGCAGTATTTT.